Below are 18 T cell receptor beta chains sequenced from a single sample in a study of monozygotic twins with inflammatory bowel disease. From its re-call of the 5' RACE reads, TCRdb lists each CDR3 protein once, without DNA. The record lists about 210,000 distinct CDR3 sequences, of which the ten most abundant hold roughly 1.5%. The sequenced sample was blood. All receptors come from a human donor with ulcerative colitis or Crohn's disease, or a healthy co-twin of an affected twin (not recorded which).

The V and J genes are TRBV7-2 and TRBJ2-5. This CDR3 comprises 14 residues. CDR1 is SGHTA, CDR2 FQGNSA, per germline. The CDR3 protein is CASSPRIFGETQYF.

The rearrangement uses TRBV5-1 and TRBJ2-5; absent DNA, TCRdb's TRBD2 call cannot be checked. Per germline, CDR1 SGHRS and CDR2 YFSETQ. CDR3 length: 15 residues. CDR3 sequence reads: CASRINGMGQETQYF.

This chain connects TRBV28 to TRBJ1-1; TCRdb lists TRBD1, though no DNA is available to test this call. This CDR3 has 13 amino acids. Germline V gene sequence: CDR1 MDHEN, CDR2 SYDVKM. The CDR3 sequence: CASSAGGRTEAFF.

The chain recombines TRBV20-1 with TRBJ2-3; the D gene TCRdb calls, TRBD2, cannot be checked with no DNA. Germline loops: CDR1 DFQATT, CDR2 SNEGSKA (reference sequence). The CDR3 runs 15 residues. The CDR3 sequence: CSANAAGGRTDTQYF.

The chain employs TRBV7-9 and TRBJ1-2; the TCRdb call, TRBD1, lacks DNA for checking. Germline V gene lookup returns CDR1 SEHNR and CDR2 FQNEAQ (reference sequence). The CDR3 contains 14 residues. CDR3 region: CASSSQSGHSGYTF.

The rearrangement uses TRBV6-5 and TRBJ1-1; TCRdb designates TRBD1, a call that cannot be tested without DNA. CDR1 is MNHEY and CDR2 is SVGAGI in the germline V gene. The CDR3 sequence is 14 residues long. The CDR3 is CASSYRTGETEAFF.

The chain employs TRBV6-5 and TRBJ1-5; the D gene TCRdb calls, TRBD1, cannot be checked with no DNA. The V gene's germline CDR1 is MNHEY and CDR2 SVGAGI. The CDR3 runs 15 residues. CDR3 sequence: CASSYTGGSNQPQHF.

This chain uses TRBV20-1 with TRBJ2-3; TCRdb designates TRBD1, a call that cannot be tested without DNA. The V gene's germline CDR1 is DFQATT and CDR2 SNEGSKA (reference sequence). This CDR3 has 16 residues. CDR3: CSARTIEAGGTDTQYF.

The chain joins TRBV5-1 to TRBJ1-4; as DNA is missing, the TRBD1 call by TCRdb cannot be tested. This CDR3 has 15 amino acids. The germline V gene has CDR1 SGHRS and CDR2 YFSETQ. The CDR3 spells CASSLGQTTNEKLFF.

The chain recombines TRBV5-5 with TRBJ2-3; the TCRdb D gene call, TRBD2, has no DNA to confirm it. The CDR3 is made up of 15 amino acids. Germline CDR1 and CDR2: SGHKS and YYEKEE (reference sequence). The CDR3 is CASSFGGLPTDTQYF.

The chain links TRBV5-1 to TRBJ1-5; TCRdb names TRBD1, which stays unverified in the absence of DNA. The germline V gene has CDR1 SGHRS and CDR2 YFSETQ. The CDR3 spans 14 residues. The CDR3 is CASSFGTANQPQHF.

V gene TRBV14 combines with J gene TRBJ1-2; the TRBD1 assignment by TCRdb is unverifiable without DNA. Looked up from germline, CDR1 is SGHDN and CDR2 is FVKESK. The CDR3 has 12 residues. The CDR3 here is CASSPTGDGYTF.

The gene calls are TRBV12-3 or TRBV12-4 and TRBJ1-6; with no DNA, the TCRdb D assignment of TRBD1 cannot be verified. This CDR3 region has 14 residues. This CDR3 reads CASRTGQYNSPLHF.

The gene calls are TRBV6-2 or TRBV6-3 and TRBJ2-5; the TCRdb call, TRBD1, lacks DNA for checking. From germline, CDR1 is MNHEY and CDR2 SVGEGT. The CDR3 covers 14 residues. CDR3 region: CASSYGGGRETQYF.

This chain connects TRBV10-3 to TRBJ2-6. The CDR3 has 15 residues. Looked up from germline, CDR1 is ENHRY and CDR2 is SYGVKD. CDR3 sequence reads: CAISDGPSGANVLTF.

The chain uses TRBV12-3 or TRBV12-4 and TRBJ1-2; TCRdb outputs TRBD1, but without DNA this stays unchecked. This CDR3 is 12 amino acids long. This CDR3 reads CASSQGPTGYTF.

The chain couples TRBV6-5 to TRBJ2-1; there is no DNA to check the TCRdb D call of TRBD1. This CDR3 is 17 amino acids long. Germline assignment: CDR1 MNHEY and CDR2 SVGAGI. CDR3 protein: CASSFLFGGAGYNEQFF.

The V call is TRBV6-5, the J call TRBJ1-1. The CDR3 runs to 14 residues. CDR1 and CDR2 (germline): MNHEY, SVGAGI. CDR3 loop: CASSYGQTNTEAFF.